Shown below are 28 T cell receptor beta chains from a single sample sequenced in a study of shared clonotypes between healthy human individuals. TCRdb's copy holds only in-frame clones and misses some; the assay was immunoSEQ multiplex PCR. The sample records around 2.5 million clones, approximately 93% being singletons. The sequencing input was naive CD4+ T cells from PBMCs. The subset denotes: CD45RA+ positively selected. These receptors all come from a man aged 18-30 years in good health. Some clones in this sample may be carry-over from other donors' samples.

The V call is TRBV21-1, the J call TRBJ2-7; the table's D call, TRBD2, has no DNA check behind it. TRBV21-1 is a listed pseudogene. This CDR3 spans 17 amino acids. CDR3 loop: CASSKESSRPQIYEQYF. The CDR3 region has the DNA TGTGCCAGCAGCAAAGAGTCTAGCAGACCCCAAATTTACGAGCAGTACTTC.

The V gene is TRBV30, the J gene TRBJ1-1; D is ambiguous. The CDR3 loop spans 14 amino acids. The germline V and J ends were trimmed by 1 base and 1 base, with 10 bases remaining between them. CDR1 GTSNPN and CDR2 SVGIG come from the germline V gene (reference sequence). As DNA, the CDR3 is TGTGCCTGGAGTGACGAAACGGGGAACACTGAAGCTTTCTTT. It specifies CAWSDETGNTEAFF.

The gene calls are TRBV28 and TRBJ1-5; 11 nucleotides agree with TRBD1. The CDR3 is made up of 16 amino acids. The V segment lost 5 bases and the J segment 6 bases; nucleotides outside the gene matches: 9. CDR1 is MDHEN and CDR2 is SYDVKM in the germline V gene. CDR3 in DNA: TGTGCCAGCAGTATCGGACAGGGGGCGCTCGGTCAGCCCCAGCATTTT. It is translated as CASSIGQGALGQPQHF.

Written as DNA, the CDR3 is TGTGCCAGCAGTTCCACACCAAAGGACCTCGCTAACTATGGCTACACCTTC. Amino acids: CASSSTPKDLANYGYTF. The chain is built from TRBV28 and TRBJ1-2; no reliable D call. The CDR3 contains 17 residues. Trimming stripped 4 bases from V and 0 bases from J, with 18 bases between. CDR1 is MDHEN and CDR2 is SYDVKM in the germline V gene.

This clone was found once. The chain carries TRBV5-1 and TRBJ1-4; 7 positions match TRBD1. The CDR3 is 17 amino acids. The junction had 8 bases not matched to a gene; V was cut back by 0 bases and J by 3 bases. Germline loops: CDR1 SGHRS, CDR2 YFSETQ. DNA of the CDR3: TGCGCCAGCAGCTTGGGCAGGGGGGGACCCCCTAATGAAAAACTGTTTTTT. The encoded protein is CASSLGRGGPPNEKLFF.

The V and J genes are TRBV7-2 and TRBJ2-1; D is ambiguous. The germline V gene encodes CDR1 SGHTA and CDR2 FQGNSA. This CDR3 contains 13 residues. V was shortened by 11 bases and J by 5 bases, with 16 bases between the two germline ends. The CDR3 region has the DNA TGTGCCGGATGTACTATCTACCACAATGAGCAGTTCTTC. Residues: CAGCTIYHNEQFF. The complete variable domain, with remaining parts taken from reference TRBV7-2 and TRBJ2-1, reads GAGVSQSPSNKVTEKGKDVELRCDPISGHTALYWYRQSLGQGLEFLIYFQGNSAPDKSGLPSDRFSAERTGGSVSTLTIQRTQQEDSAVYLCAGCTIYHNEQFFGPGTRLTVL.

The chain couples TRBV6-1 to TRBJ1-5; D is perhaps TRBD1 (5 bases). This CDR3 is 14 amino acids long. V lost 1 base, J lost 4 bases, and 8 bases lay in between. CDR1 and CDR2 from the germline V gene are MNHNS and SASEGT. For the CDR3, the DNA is TGTGCCAGCAGTGAAGGTAGGGGAAATCAGCCCCAGCATTTT. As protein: CASSEGRGNQPQHF.

In DNA form, the CDR3 reads TGTGCCAGCAGCTCCGAGGGCGTCCCAGGAAATCAGCCCCAGCATTTT. Translated: CASSSEGVPGNQPQHF. The genes are TRBV7-8 and TRBJ1-5; D ambiguous. Trimming stripped 4 bases from V and 4 bases from J, with 17 bases between. Germline V gene sequence: CDR1 SGHVS, CDR2 FQNEAQ. The CDR3 length is 16 residues.

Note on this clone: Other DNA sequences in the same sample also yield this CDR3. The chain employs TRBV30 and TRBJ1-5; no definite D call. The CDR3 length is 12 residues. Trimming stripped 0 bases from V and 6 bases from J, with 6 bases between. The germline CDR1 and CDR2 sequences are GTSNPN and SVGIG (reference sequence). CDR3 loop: CAWSVPGQPQHF. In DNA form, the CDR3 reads TGTGCCTGGAGTGTACCTGGTCAGCCCCAGCATTTT.

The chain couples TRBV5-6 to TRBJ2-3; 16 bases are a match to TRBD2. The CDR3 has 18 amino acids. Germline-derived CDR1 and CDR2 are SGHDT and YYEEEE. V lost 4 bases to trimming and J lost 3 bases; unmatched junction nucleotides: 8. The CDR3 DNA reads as TGTGCCAGCAGCGGAGGGACTAGCGGGAGGGTAGGGACAGATACGCAGTATTTT. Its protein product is CASSGGTSGRVGTDTQYF.

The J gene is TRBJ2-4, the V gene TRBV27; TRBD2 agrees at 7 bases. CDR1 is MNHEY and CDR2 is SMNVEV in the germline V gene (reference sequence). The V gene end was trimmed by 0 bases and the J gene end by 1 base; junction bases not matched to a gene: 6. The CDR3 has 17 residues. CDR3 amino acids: CASSLSASGRAKNIQYF. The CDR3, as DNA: TGTGCCAGCAGTTTATCGGCTAGCGGTAGGGCCAAAAACATTCAGTACTTC.

The CDR3 DNA follows: TGCGCCAGCAGCCAAATCCGCGGGACTAGCTACGAGCAGTACTTC. Its protein product is CASSQIRGTSYEQYF. The chain links TRBV5-1 to TRBJ2-7, with 8 bases lining up with TRBD2. This CDR3 region has 15 residues. The V gene's germline CDR1 is SGHRS and CDR2 YFSETQ. V lost 4 bases to trimming and J lost 3 bases; unmatched junction nucleotides: 9. Supplemented by reference TRBV5-1 and TRBJ2-7, the full variable domain reads KAGVTQTPRYLIKTRGQQVTLSCSPISGHRSVSWYQQTPGQGLQFLFEYFSETQRNKGNFPGRFSGRQFSNSRSEMNVSTLELGDSALYLCASSQIRGTSYEQYFGPGTRLTVT.

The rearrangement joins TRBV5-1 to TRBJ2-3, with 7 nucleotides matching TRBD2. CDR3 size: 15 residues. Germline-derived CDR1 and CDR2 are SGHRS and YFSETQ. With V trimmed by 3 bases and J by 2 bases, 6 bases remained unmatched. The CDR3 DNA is TGCGCCAGCAGCTCCCCTAGCGGATTCACAGATACGCAGTATTTT. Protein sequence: CASSSPSGFTDTQYF.

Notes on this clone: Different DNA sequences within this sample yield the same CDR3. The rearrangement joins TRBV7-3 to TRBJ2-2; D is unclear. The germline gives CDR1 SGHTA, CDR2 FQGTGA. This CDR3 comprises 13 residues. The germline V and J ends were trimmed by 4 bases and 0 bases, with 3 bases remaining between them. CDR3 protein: CASSSANTGELFF. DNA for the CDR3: TGTGCCAGCAGCTCCGCGAACACCGGGGAGCTGTTTTTT.

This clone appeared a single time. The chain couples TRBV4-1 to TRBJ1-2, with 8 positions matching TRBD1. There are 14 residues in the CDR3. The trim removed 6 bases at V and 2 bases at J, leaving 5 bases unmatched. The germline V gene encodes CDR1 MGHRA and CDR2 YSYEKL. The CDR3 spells CASRRTGSNYGYTF. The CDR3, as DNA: TGCGCCAGCAGGAGGACAGGGAGCAACTATGGCTACACCTTC.

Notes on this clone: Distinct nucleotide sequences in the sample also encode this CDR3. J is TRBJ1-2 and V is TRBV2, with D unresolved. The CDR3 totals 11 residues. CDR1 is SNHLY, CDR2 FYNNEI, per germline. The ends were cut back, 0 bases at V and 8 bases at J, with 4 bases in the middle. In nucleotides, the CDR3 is TGTGCCAGCAGTGAAGCGGGAGGCTACACCTTC. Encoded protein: CASSEAGGYTF. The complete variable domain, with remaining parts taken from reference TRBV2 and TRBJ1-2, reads EPEVTQTPSHQVTQMGQEVILRCVPISNHLYFYWYRQILGQKVEFLVSFYNNEISEKSEIFDDQFSVERPDGSNFTLKIRSTKLEDSAMYFCASSEAGGYTFGSGTRLTVV.

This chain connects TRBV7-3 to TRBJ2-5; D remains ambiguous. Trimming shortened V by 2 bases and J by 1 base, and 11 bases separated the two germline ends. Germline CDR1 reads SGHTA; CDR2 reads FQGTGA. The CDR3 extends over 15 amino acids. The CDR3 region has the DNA TGTGCCAGCAGCTTATCCATAGGGCCCCAAGAGACCCAGTACTTC. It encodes CASSLSIGPQETQYF.

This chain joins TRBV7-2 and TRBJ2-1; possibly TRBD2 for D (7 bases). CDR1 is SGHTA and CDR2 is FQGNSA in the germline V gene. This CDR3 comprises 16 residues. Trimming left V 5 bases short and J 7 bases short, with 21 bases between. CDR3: CASSPYRGGGGNEQFF. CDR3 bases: TGTGCCAGCAGCCCCTATAGGGGGGGAGGGGGAAATGAGCAGTTCTTC.

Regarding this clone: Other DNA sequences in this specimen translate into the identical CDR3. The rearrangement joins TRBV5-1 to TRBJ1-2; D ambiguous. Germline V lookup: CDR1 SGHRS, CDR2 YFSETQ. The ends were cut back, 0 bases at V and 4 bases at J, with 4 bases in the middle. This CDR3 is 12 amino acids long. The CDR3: CASSLGAYGYTF. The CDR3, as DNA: TGCGCCAGCAGCTTGGGAGCCTATGGCTACACCTTC.

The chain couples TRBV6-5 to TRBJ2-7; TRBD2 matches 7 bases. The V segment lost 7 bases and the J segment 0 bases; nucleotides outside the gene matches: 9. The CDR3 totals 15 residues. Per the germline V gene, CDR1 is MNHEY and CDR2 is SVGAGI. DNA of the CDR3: TGTGCCAGCACCGACCGAGGACTAGACTCCTACGAGCAGTACTTC. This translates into CASTDRGLDSYEQYF.

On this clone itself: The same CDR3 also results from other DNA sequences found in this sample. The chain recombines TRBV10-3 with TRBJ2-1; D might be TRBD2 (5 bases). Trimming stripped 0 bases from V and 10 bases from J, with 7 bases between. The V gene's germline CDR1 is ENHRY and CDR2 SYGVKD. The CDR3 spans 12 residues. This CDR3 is CAISESGGEQFF. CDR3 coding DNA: TGTGCCATCAGTGAGTCAGGCGGGGAGCAGTTCTTC.

Here the CDR3 DNA reads TGTGCCACCAGCGCCGACAGGGTCCATGGCTACACCTTC. Residues: CATSADRVHGYTF. This chain connects TRBV15 to TRBJ1-2; TRBD1 matches 7 bases. CDR3 length equals 13 residues. The germline V gene has CDR1 LNHNV and CDR2 YYDKDF (reference sequence). V lost 5 bases, J lost 6 bases, and 6 bases stayed unmatched.

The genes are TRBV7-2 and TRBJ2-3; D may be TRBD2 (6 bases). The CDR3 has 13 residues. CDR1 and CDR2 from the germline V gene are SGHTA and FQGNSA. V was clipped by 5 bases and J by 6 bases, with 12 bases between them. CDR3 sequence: CASSAPSVDTQYF. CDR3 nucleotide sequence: TGTGCCAGCAGCGCTCCTAGCGTTGATACGCAGTATTTT.

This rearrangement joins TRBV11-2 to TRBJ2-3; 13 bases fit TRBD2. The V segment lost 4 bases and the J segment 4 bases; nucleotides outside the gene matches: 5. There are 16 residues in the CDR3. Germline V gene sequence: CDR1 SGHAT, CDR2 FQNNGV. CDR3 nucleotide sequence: TGTGCCAGCAGCTGGACTAGCGGGAGTATCGCAGATACGCAGTATTTT. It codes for CASSWTSGSIADTQYF.

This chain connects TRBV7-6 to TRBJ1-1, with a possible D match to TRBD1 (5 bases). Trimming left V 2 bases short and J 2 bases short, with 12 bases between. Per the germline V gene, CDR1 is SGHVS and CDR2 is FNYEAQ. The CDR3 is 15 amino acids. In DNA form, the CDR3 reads TGTGCCAGCAGCTTAACGGCTGGGGCTAACACTGAAGCTTTCTTT. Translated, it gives CASSLTAGANTEAFF.

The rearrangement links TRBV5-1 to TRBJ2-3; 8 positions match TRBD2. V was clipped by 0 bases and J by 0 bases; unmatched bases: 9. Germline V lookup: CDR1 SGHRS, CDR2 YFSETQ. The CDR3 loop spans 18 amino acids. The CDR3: CASSLANRVAGSTDTQYF. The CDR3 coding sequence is TGCGCCAGCAGCTTGGCCAACAGGGTAGCGGGGAGCACAGATACGCAGTATTTT.

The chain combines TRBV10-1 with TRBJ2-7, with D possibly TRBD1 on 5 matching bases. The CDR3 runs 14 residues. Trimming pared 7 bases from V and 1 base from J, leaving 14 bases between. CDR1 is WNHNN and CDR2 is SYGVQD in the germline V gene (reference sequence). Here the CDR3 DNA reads TGCGCCAGCATGGGGATCAGGGCTTCCTACGAGCAGTACTTC. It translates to CASMGIRASYEQYF.

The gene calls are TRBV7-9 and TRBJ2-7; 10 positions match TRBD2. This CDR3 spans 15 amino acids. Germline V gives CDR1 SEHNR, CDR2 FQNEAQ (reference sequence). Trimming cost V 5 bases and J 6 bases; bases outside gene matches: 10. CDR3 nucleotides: TGTGCCAGCAGCCTCGAAGCGGGAGGGCCGAGCGAGCAGTACTTC. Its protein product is CASSLEAGGPSEQYF.